Presented here are 15 T cell receptor beta chains from one specimen sequenced in a study of blood T cell repertoires in COVID-19. Clones were read by immunoSEQ multiplex PCR, and TCRdb kept only the in-frame ones, dropping some. Of roughly 290,000 clones detected, about 83% appear once; the ten largest clones hold 6% to 7%. The sequenced material came from PBMCs or T cells enriched from blood (not recorded which). All receptors come from a woman in her forties who had recovered from COVID-19.

This clone occurred once. The V gene is TRBV27, the J gene TRBJ2-2, with D possibly TRBD2 on 6 matching bases. Germline CDR1 is MNHEY and CDR2 is SMNVEV (reference sequence). Deletions cut 3 bases from V and 15 bases from J, with 17 bases between. The CDR3 is 13 residues long. Here the CDR3 DNA reads TGTGCCAGCAGTTTGGGAGGTATCGGGTCGATGTTTTTT. Its protein is CASSLGGIGSMFF.

The rearrangement joins TRBV19 to TRBJ1-2, with D possibly matching TRBD1 (6 bases). The length of the CDR3 is 12 residues. Deletions cut 6 bases from V and 9 bases from J, with 14 bases between. Looked up from germline, CDR1 is LNHDA and CDR2 is SQIVND (reference sequence). The CDR3 coding sequence is TGTGCCAGTAGCAACAGGGTTCCGAGCTACACCTTC. Amino acids: CASSNRVPSYTF.

The gene calls are TRBV28 and TRBJ1-4; D might be TRBD1 (5 bases). Trimming pared 4 bases from V and 7 bases from J, leaving 10 bases between. This CDR3 spans 13 amino acids. CDR1 and CDR2 from the germline V gene are MDHEN and SYDVKM. The CDR3 DNA reads TGTGCCAGCAGTTCGACGGGGGGTGAAAAACTGTTTTTT. Its translation: CASSSTGGEKLFF. The full variable domain, rest sourced from reference TRBV28 and TRBJ1-4, is DVKVTQSSRYLVKRTGEKVFLECVQDMDHENMFWYRQDPGLGLRLIYFSYDVKMKEKGDIPEGYSVSREKKERFSLILESASTNQTSMYLCASSSTGGEKLFFGSGTQLSVL.

The rearrangement links TRBV18 to TRBJ2-1, with 10 bases identical to TRBD2. The CDR3 runs to 17 residues. V was clipped by 6 bases and J by 1 base; unmatched bases: 9. Germline values: CDR1 KGHSH, CDR2 LQKENI. The CDR3 region is CASSPRTSGASYNEQFF. CDR3 bases: TGTGCCAGCTCCCCTAGGACTAGCGGAGCGTCCTACAATGAGCAGTTCTTC.

The V and J genes are TRBV11-3 and TRBJ2-1; TRBD2 agrees at 7 bases. CDR3 length equals 15 residues. CDR1 is SGHNT, CDR2 YENEEA, per germline. Trimming cost V 1 base and J 6 bases; bases outside gene matches: 6. As DNA, the CDR3 is TGTGCCAGCAGCTTAGGGCCAAAGCGGGGCAATGAGCAGTTCTTC. This translates into CASSLGPKRGNEQFF.

The rearrangement joins TRBV9 to TRBJ2-6, with TRBD1 matching over 9 bases. Germline values: CDR1 SGDLS, CDR2 YYNGEE. CDR3 size: 17 residues. V dropped 5 bases and J dropped 2; count of bases not matched to a gene: 8. This chain's CDR3 is CASRTGGNVAGANVLTF. For the CDR3, the DNA is TGTGCCAGCAGGACAGGGGGAAATGTAGCTGGGGCCAACGTCCTGACTTTC.

V usage is TRBV10-1 and J usage is TRBJ2-7, with D maybe TRBD2 (6 bases). This CDR3 is 13 amino acids long. Germline loops: CDR1 WNHNN, CDR2 SYGVQD (reference sequence). With 0 bases removed from V and 5 bases from J, the gap between germline ends came to 8 bases. The CDR3 DNA follows: TGCGCCAGCAGTGAGTCGTCGGGGGACGAGCAGTACTTC. It specifies CASSESSGDEQYF.

V is TRBV19 and J is TRBJ2-3, with 13 bases aligning to TRBD2. The germline CDR1 and CDR2 sequences are LNHDA and SQIVND (reference sequence). The V segment lost 9 bases and the J segment 5 bases; nucleotides outside the gene matches: 2. This CDR3 spans 13 amino acids. The CDR3: CASRLAGGDTQYF. The CDR3 DNA follows: TGTGCCAGCAGACTAGCGGGAGGAGATACGCAGTATTTT.

This chain uses TRBV5-4 with TRBJ2-5; 11 bases line up with TRBD2. Trimming took 4 bases from V and 0 from J; bases not matched to a gene: 8. CDR3 length equals 17 residues. Germline assignment: CDR1 SGHNT and CDR2 YYREEE (reference sequence). The chain's CDR3 is CASSRPTSGEHQETQYF. For the CDR3, the DNA is TGTGCCAGCAGCAGACCGACTAGCGGGGAACACCAAGAGACCCAGTACTTC.

The chain uses TRBV28 and TRBJ1-3; maybe TRBD1 (6 bases). The CDR3 extends over 13 amino acids. Per the germline V gene, CDR1 is MDHEN and CDR2 is SYDVKM. V lost 6 bases and J lost 2, with 8 bases in between. The CDR3 DNA follows: TGTGCCAGCAGGTGGGGGCCTGGAAACACCATATATTTT. Protein: CASRWGPGNTIYF.

This clone occurred a few times. The rearrangement links TRBV2 to TRBJ2-1; 9 bases match TRBD2. This CDR3 region has 19 residues. V lost 5 bases and J lost 2; bases outside the gene matches: 16. Germline V gene lookup returns CDR1 SNHLY and CDR2 FYNNEI. The CDR3 DNA reads as TGTGCCAGCAGTAGGGCAGGGGGTTCTAGCGGGGCCGCCTACAATGAGCAGTTCTTC. Amino acids: CASSRAGGSSGAAYNEQFF.

The chain carries TRBV7-2 and TRBJ2-7; D perhaps matches TRBD2 (6 bases). This CDR3 region has 15 residues. With 5 bases removed from V and 0 bases from J, the gap between germline ends came to 14 bases. The germline V gene has CDR1 SGHTA and CDR2 FQGNSA. The CDR3 here is CASSEGGASSYEQYF. Here the CDR3 DNA reads TGTGCCAGCAGCGAAGGAGGGGCGAGCTCCTACGAGCAGTACTTC.

The chain has TRBV19 and TRBJ2-6; a weak D match, TRBD1 (5 bases). This CDR3 has 17 amino acids. The germline gives CDR1 LNHDA, CDR2 SQIVND (reference sequence). Trimming shortened V by 5 bases and J by 0 bases, and 14 bases separated the two germline ends. The CDR3: CASSDDSAYSGANVLTF. Here the CDR3 DNA reads TGTGCCAGTAGTGATGACAGTGCGTACTCTGGGGCCAACGTCCTGACTTTC.

The chain carries TRBV3-1 (or the pseudogene TRBV3-2) and TRBJ1-6; D unclear. Trimming left V 6 bases short and J 4 bases short, with 7 bases between. CDR3 length equals 13 residues. The V gene's germline CDR1 is LGHDT and CDR2 YNNKEL (reference sequence). As DNA, the CDR3 is TGTGCCAGCAGGCGGGAATATAATTCACCCCTCCACTTT. Its translation is CASRREYNSPLHF.

J is TRBJ2-4 and V is TRBV28; TRBD1 matches at 8 bases. In germline, CDR1 is MDHEN, CDR2 SYDVKM. This CDR3 has 13 residues. The junction had 4 bases not matched to a gene; V was cut back by 3 bases and J by 9 bases. CDR3 DNA sequence: TGTGCCAGCAGTTTCCAACAGGGGGGCATTCAGTACTTC. Its translation is CASSFQQGGIQYF.